The next 27 T cell receptor beta chains were all read from a single sample in a study of blood T cell repertoires in COVID-19. Assay used: immunoSEQ multiplex PCR; TCRdb lists only in-frame clones, some missing. The sample has over 60,000 clones; under 95% are singletons. The sequencing sample was made of peripheral blood. Receptors were obtained from a woman older than 75 with active or convalescent COVID-19.

This clone was counted a single time. The J gene is TRBJ1-2, the V gene TRBV24-1; 7 bases agree with TRBD1. The length of the CDR3 is 14 residues. CDR1 KGHDR and CDR2 SFDVKD come from the germline V gene. V was pared by 4 bases and J by 7 bases, with 8 bases of the junction left unmatched. The CDR3 nucleotides are TGTGCCACCAGTGACCCGGGACAGAGGGGTGGCTACACCTTC. Protein product: CATSDPGQRGGYTF.

This chain connects TRBV7-2 to TRBJ1-5, with D perhaps TRBD1 (6 bases). CDR1 SGHTA and CDR2 FQGNSA come from the germline V gene. The CDR3 loop spans 14 amino acids. Trimming removed 3 bases at V and 3 bases at J, with 9 bases between. The DNA for the CDR3 is TGTGCCAGCAGCTTGGACAGCTCCAATCAGCCCCAGCATTTT. Translating it yields CASSLDSSNQPQHF.

The chain has TRBV7-9 and TRBJ1-5, with no clear D. Deletions cut 1 base from V and 0 bases from J, with 10 bases between. Germline assignment: CDR1 SEHNR and CDR2 FQNEAQ (reference sequence). There are 16 residues in the CDR3. The CDR3 nucleotides read TGTGCCAGCAGCTTAGAGGCAGGACTTAGCAATCAGCCCCAGCATTTT. This translates into CASSLEAGLSNQPQHF.

This chain links TRBV5-1 with TRBJ1-6; 7 bases line up with TRBD1. Germline V gene sequence: CDR1 SGHRS, CDR2 YFSETQ. J was trimmed by 6 bases and V by 4 bases; bases with no gene match: 10. The CDR3 sequence is 16 residues long. This CDR3 is CASSRFGTASNSPLHF. The CDR3 nucleotides are TGCGCCAGCAGCCGTTTTGGGACAGCATCTAATTCACCCCTCCACTTT.

In this sample, this clone turned up a few times. This sequence joins TRBV6-1 and TRBJ1-1; D perhaps matches TRBD1 (5 bases). There are 15 residues in the CDR3. The germline V gene has CDR1 MNHNS and CDR2 SASEGT. V lost 2 bases and J lost 5, with 15 bases in between. This chain's CDR3 is CASSEYGALGTEAFF. The CDR3 nucleotides are TGTGCCAGCAGTGAATATGGGGCTTTGGGGACTGAAGCTTTCTTT.

The chain carries TRBV5-1 and TRBJ2-7; 7 bases align to TRBD1. The J segment lost 1 base and the V segment lost 4 bases, leaving 5 bases of the junction unmatched. Germline lookup yields CDR1 SGHRS and CDR2 YFSETQ. CDR3 size: 14 residues. The CDR3 loop reads CASSGRDSSYEQYF. CDR3 nucleotides: TGCGCCAGCAGCGGCCGGGACAGTTCCTACGAGCAGTACTTC. Complete variable domain (other parts from reference TRBV5-1 and TRBJ2-7): KAGVTQTPRYLIKTRGQQVTLSCSPISGHRSVSWYQQTPGQGLQFLFEYFSETQRNKGNFPGRFSGRQFSNSRSEMNVSTLELGDSALYLCASSGRDSSYEQYFGPGTRLTVT.

This chain joins TRBV7-9 and TRBJ2-5; D gene ambiguous. Germline V CDR1 and CDR2: SEHNR, FQNEAQ (reference sequence). This CDR3 region has 13 residues. With 5 bases removed from V and 0 bases from J, the gap between germline ends came to 7 bases. DNA for the CDR3: TGTGCCAGCAGCCGAGATTACCAAGAGACCCAGTACTTC. As protein: CASSRDYQETQYF.

The chain uses TRBV11-2 and TRBJ2-3; 7 positions agree with TRBD2. This CDR3 is 16 amino acids long. Germline CDR1 reads SGHAT; CDR2 reads FQNNGV. The junction had 6 bases not matched to a gene; V was cut back by 1 base and J by 2 bases. The DNA of the CDR3 is TGTGCCAGCAGCTTAGTGGGCGGGGGACCCACAGATACGCAGTATTTT. Translated, it gives CASSLVGGGPTDTQYF.

This sequence joins TRBV28 and TRBJ1-3; 8 bases fit TRBD1. The V and J ends lost 6 bases and 0 bases, in that order; junction bases with no gene match: 7. The length of the CDR3 is 16 residues. Germline assignment: CDR1 MDHEN and CDR2 SYDVKM. The CDR3 here is CASSAGQGGSGNTIYF. The CDR3, as DNA: TGTGCCAGCAGCGCCGGACAGGGAGGCTCTGGAAACACCATATATTTT.

In its sample, this clone was seen a few times. J is TRBJ1-4 and V is TRBV27; tentative D call: TRBD1 (6 bases). Germline-derived CDR1 and CDR2 are MNHEY and SMNVEV (reference sequence). The CDR3 is 15 residues long. Deletions cut 5 bases from V and 4 bases from J, with 14 bases between. CDR3: CASSPGGGGNEKLFF. In nucleotides, the CDR3 is TGTGCCAGCAGTCCGGGGGGCGGGGGTAATGAAAAACTGTTTTTT.

The gene calls are TRBV2 and TRBJ1-4, with 8 bases lining up with TRBD1. The J segment lost 10 bases and the V segment lost 7 bases, leaving 11 bases of the junction unmatched. This CDR3 is built from 14 residues. CDR1 is SNHLY, CDR2 FYNNEI, per germline. The CDR3 loop reads CASMADREIGKLFF. The CDR3 nucleotides read TGTGCCAGCATGGCGGACAGGGAAATCGGAAAACTGTTTTTT. The variable domain in full, with the rest retrieved from reference TRBV2 and TRBJ1-4, is EPEVTQTPSHQVTQMGQEVILRCVPISNHLYFYWYRQILGQKVEFLVSFYNNEISEKSEIFDDQFSVERPDGSNFTLKIRSTKLEDSAMYFCASMADREIGKLFFGSGTQLSVL.

The V gene is TRBV12-3 or TRBV12-4, the J gene TRBJ2-5; the D is unclear. Trimming took off 4 bases at V and 2 bases at J, with 8 bases between the two ends. The CDR3 length is 13 residues. The CDR3 DNA sequence: TGTGCCAGCAGTTGGAGACTGCAAGAGACCCAGTACTTC. It specifies CASSWRLQETQYF.

The gene calls are TRBV28 and TRBJ1-5, with 10 bases matching TRBD1. The ends lost 7 bases at V and 5 bases at J; junction bases unmatched: 14. CDR1 is MDHEN and CDR2 is SYDVKM in the germline V gene. The CDR3 is 17 residues long. CDR3 sequence reads: CASNQPLGQGPYQPQHF. For the CDR3, the DNA is TGTGCCAGCAACCAACCCTTGGGACAGGGGCCGTATCAGCCCCAGCATTTT.

Only one count was recorded for this clone. This chain joins TRBV4-3 and TRBJ1-2, with 12 bases aligning to TRBD1. CDR1 LGHNA and CDR2 YSLEER come from the germline V gene. The V segment lost 0 bases and the J segment 4 bases; nucleotides outside the gene matches: 6. This CDR3 spans 17 amino acids. CDR3 in DNA: TGCGCCAGCAGCCAAGAGGGAGGGACAGGGGGCGTCTATGGCTACACCTTC. It specifies CASSQEGGTGGVYGYTF.

V gene TRBV6-5 combines with J gene TRBJ1-4; 9 nucleotides line up with TRBD1. Trimming took 1 base from V and 7 from J; bases not matched to a gene: 4. The CDR3 totals 15 residues. The germline V gene encodes CDR1 MNHEY and CDR2 SVGAGI. The CDR3 nucleotides read TGTGCCAGCAGTTACTTGGACAGGGGAAGTGAAAAACTGTTTTTT. This sequence encodes CASSYLDRGSEKLFF.

The gene calls are TRBV5-1 and TRBJ1-3; D is ambiguous. The V and J ends lost 0 bases and 4 bases respectively, with 11 bases between them. CDR1 is SGHRS, CDR2 YFSETQ, per germline. The CDR3 spans 15 residues. As DNA, the CDR3 is TGCGCCAGCAGCTTGGGGAGAATTCAGGGAAACACCATATATTTT. Amino acid sequence: CASSLGRIQGNTIYF.

The chain has TRBV7-2 and TRBJ1-1, with D unresolved. Germline V CDR1 and CDR2: SGHTA, FQGNSA. CDR3 length: 13 amino acids. With 5 bases removed from V and 6 bases from J, the gap between germline ends came to 13 bases. The CDR3 loop is CASSPQLRSEAFF. CDR3 DNA sequence: TGTGCCAGCAGCCCCCAGCTCAGGTCTGAAGCTTTCTTT.

Comments on this clone: This sample also contains other DNA sequences that code for the same CDR3. The V and J genes are TRBV30 and TRBJ2-1; D gene unclear. The CDR3 length is 11 residues. Trimming took off 5 bases at V and 4 bases at J, with 6 bases between the two ends. Per the germline V gene, CDR1 is GTSNPN and CDR2 is SVGIG (reference sequence). CDR3 coding DNA: TGTGCCTGGTCCCCGTACAATGAGCAGTTCTTC. Translating gives CAWSPYNEQFF.

The V gene is TRBV30, the J gene TRBJ1-4; TRBD1 is a possible D gene (5 bases). Looked up from germline, CDR1 is GTSNPN and CDR2 is SVGIG (reference sequence). The CDR3 is 14 amino acids. The V end lost 3 bases, the J end lost 0 bases, and 8 bases lay between the germline ends. The CDR3 loop reads CAWRRGPTNEKLFF. The CDR3 DNA sequence: TGTGCCTGGAGGCGGGGCCCAACTAATGAAAAACTGTTTTTT.

V usage is TRBV6-5 and J usage is TRBJ1-2; D possibly corresponds to TRBD1 (6 bases). CDR1 MNHEY and CDR2 SVGAGI come from the germline V gene. Trimming left V 6 bases short and J 8 bases short, with 19 bases between. The CDR3 is made up of 14 amino acids. The CDR3 is CASSFSRGGEGYTF. The CDR3 region has the DNA TGTGCCAGCAGCTTCTCCCGAGGGGGGGAAGGCTACACCTTC.

This clone appeared a single time. This rearrangement joins TRBV3-1 (or the pseudogene TRBV3-2) to TRBJ2-1; the D gene is possibly TRBD2 (5 bases). Trimming took 0 bases from V and 8 from J, leaving 5 bases between them. Germline V gene data show CDR1 as LGHDT and CDR2 as YNNKEL (reference sequence). The CDR3 length is 12 residues. CDR3 sequence reads: CASSQEGDEQFF. CDR3 DNA sequence: TGTGCCAGCAGCCAAGAGGGAGATGAGCAGTTCTTC.

The rearrangement joins TRBV4-3 to TRBJ2-3; no definite D call. This CDR3 spans 13 amino acids. Germline CDR1 is LGHNA and CDR2 is YSLEER. V lost 0 bases and J lost 8, with 9 bases in between. In DNA form, the CDR3 reads TGCGCCAGCAGCCAAGATCCCACTGGTACGCAGTATTTT. This sequence encodes CASSQDPTGTQYF.

The chain is built from TRBV30 and TRBJ2-3, with 7 bases that match TRBD2. This CDR3 region has 12 residues. J was trimmed by 4 bases and V by 8 bases; bases with no gene match: 6. Germline V lookup: CDR1 GTSNPN, CDR2 SVGIG (reference sequence). CDR3 residues: CAGSREADTQYF. The CDR3, as DNA: TGTGCCGGCTCTCGGGAGGCAGATACGCAGTATTTT.

J is TRBJ2-1 and V is TRBV4-2; 11 bases map to TRBD2. The length of the CDR3 is 22 residues. Trimming took 4 bases from V and 0 from J; bases not matched to a gene: 20. Germline CDR1 reads LGHNA; CDR2 reads YNFKEQ. The CDR3 region is CASSPRRDTSGGYSSSYNEQFF. Here the CDR3 DNA reads TGTGCCAGCAGCCCCAGAAGAGATACTAGCGGGGGTTACTCGAGCTCCTACAATGAGCAGTTCTTC.

The chain employs TRBV28 and TRBJ1-2, with D perhaps TRBD1 (5 bases). Trimming removed 6 bases at V and 2 bases at J, with 16 bases between. Germline loops: CDR1 MDHEN, CDR2 SYDVKM. This CDR3 comprises 15 residues. Written as DNA, the CDR3 is TGTGCCAGCAGACCAAACCTGGGACTCAACTATGGCTACACCTTC. This gives the protein CASRPNLGLNYGYTF.

V is TRBV3-1 (or the pseudogene TRBV3-2) and J is TRBJ1-1; the match to TRBD1 covers 9 bases. Germline trimming cut 4 bases from V and 6 bases from J; bases unmatched to any gene: 9. This CDR3 spans 15 amino acids. CDR1 is LGHDT and CDR2 is YNNKEL in the germline V gene (reference sequence). The CDR3 spells CASSLTGTGTPEAFF. The CDR3 DNA reads as TGTGCCAGCAGCCTAACCGGGACAGGGACCCCTGAAGCTTTCTTT.

There are a few counts of this clone. V and J are TRBV7-9 and TRBJ1-6; D is unclear. The CDR3 has 12 amino acids. Germline values: CDR1 SEHNR, CDR2 FQNEAQ (reference sequence). With 8 bases removed from V and 6 bases from J, the gap between germline ends came to 8 bases. The CDR3 coding sequence is TGTGCCAGCGGGCATTTTAATTCACCCCTCCACTTT. It codes for CASGHFNSPLHF.